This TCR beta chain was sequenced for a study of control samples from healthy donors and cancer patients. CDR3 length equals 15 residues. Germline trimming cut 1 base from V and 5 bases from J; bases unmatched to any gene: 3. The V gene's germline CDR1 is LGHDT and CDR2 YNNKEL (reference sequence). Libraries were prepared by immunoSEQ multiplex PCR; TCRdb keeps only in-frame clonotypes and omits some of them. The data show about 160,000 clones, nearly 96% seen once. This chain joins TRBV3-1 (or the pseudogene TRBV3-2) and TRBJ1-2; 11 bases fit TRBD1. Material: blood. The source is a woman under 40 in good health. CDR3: CASSQGTGGRYGYTF. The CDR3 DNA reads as TGTGCCAGCAGCCAAGGGACAGGGGGCCGGTATGGCTACACCTTC.